This T cell receptor (beta chain) was captured by sequencing in a study of T cells in Graves' hyperthyroidism and ophthalmopathy. TCR beta CDR3 regions were amplified from RNA transcripts. When the TCR CDR3 underwent first-round RT-PCR, the HTBI primer set was used. TCRdb processed the multiplex PCR reads anew with MiXCR; each CDR3 protein has one entry. The data hold 250,000 to 400,000 distinct CDR3 sequences, with approximately 15% observed a single time. In this sample, this clonotype turned up many times. The sample was blood. This receptor was obtained from a woman between 35 and 50 years old with Graves' ophthalmopathy.

CDR3 region: CASSSQGPRSYNEQFF. In DNA, the CDR3 is TGTGCCAGCAGCTCACAGGGCCCGCGCTCCTACAATGAGCAGTTCTTC. The V and J genes are TRBV7-8 and TRBJ2-1; TRBD1 is a possible D gene (6 bases). The CDR3 has 16 amino acids. Looked up from germline, CDR1 is SGHVS and CDR2 is FQNEAQ. The V and J ends lost 4 bases and 0 bases respectively, with 13 bases between them.